This T cell receptor (beta chain) was captured by sequencing in a study of blood T cell repertoires in COVID-19. The overall study: Sources were T cells, B-cell-depleted T cells, or PBMCs; the material itself was cDNA or gDNA.

V shed 6 bases and J shed 6 bases, with 12 bases lying between them. Germline V CDR1 and CDR2: MDHEN, SYDVKM. The length of the CDR3 is 14 residues. Generated by immunoSEQ multiplex PCR, the TCRdb table keeps only in-frame clones and is missing some. The sample contains 250,000 or so clones, 75% to 90% of which appear only once. Living in about two dozen US areas, the participants were between roughly 18 and 90 years of age. The V and J genes are TRBV28 and TRBJ1-6; D not resolved. The sequenced sample was PBMCs or T cells enriched from blood (not recorded which). This TCR was recovered from a woman aged 40-49 years who had been exposed to COVID-19. The CDR3 protein is CASRSPTANSPLHF. In DNA, the CDR3 is TGTGCCAGCAGATCTCCCACTGCTAATTCACCCCTCCACTTT.